The rows below give T cell receptor beta chains drawn from one sample of a study of T-cell memory formation after mild COVID-19. In TCRdb, the 5' RACE reads were re-called with MiXCR into one record per CDR3 protein. There are 95,000 to 110,000 distinct CDR3 sequences in the sample; approximately 14% occur only once, and 39% lies in the top ten. The sample taken for sequencing was PBMCs or a T cell subset sorted from them (not recorded which). The receptor source for this set is a man between 18 and 35 years old who had mild COVID-19 (a few samples of this study predate the infection). Cell type and time point are not known. Each CDR3 is given with its conserved first and last residue. D genes are given only for firm matches. Clone size, where shown, is once, few, many, or a class for clones that have expanded.

clone_size: .; v_call: TRBV5-1; j_call: TRBJ2-7; d_call: TRBD1; cdr3_nt: TGCGCCAGCAGCACCCCTCGGACAGGGATTCACGAGCAGTACTTC; cdr3_aa: CASSTPRTGIHEQYF
clone_size: .; v_call: TRBV4-3; j_call: TRBJ1-2; d_call: .; cdr3_nt: TGCGCCAGCAGCCAAGCAAAGACAGTGAATGGCTACACCTTC; cdr3_aa: CASSQAKTVNGYTF
clone_size: .; v_call: TRBV6-4; j_call: TRBJ2-3; d_call: .; cdr3_nt: TGTGCCAGCGATACGCAGTATTTT; cdr3_aa: CASDTQYF
clone_size: .; v_call: TRBV15; j_call: TRBJ2-5; d_call: .; cdr3_nt: TGTGCCACCAGCAGCGAGACAGGAGAGACCCAGTACTTC; cdr3_aa: CATSSETGETQYF
clone_size: .; v_call: TRBV19; j_call: TRBJ2-2; d_call: .; cdr3_nt: TGTGCCAGTAGTATCCTCCTCACCGGGGAGCTGTTTTTT; cdr3_aa: CASSILLTGELFF
clone_size: .; v_call: TRBV11-3; j_call: TRBJ2-5; d_call: TRBD2; cdr3_nt: TGTGCCAGCAGCTTAAGACGGGGGGAAGAGACCCAGTACTTC; cdr3_aa: CASSLRRGEETQYF
clone_size: few; v_call: TRBV5-1; j_call: TRBJ2-2; d_call: .; cdr3_nt: TGCGCCAGCACCTTCGGCGGGGAGCTGTTTTTT; cdr3_aa: CASTFGGELFF
clone_size: .; v_call: TRBV19; j_call: TRBJ2-1; d_call: .; cdr3_nt: TGTGCCAGTAGTATAGGGGCTTTCAATGAGCAGTTCTTC; cdr3_aa: CASSIGAFNEQFF
clone_size: .; v_call: TRBV11-2; j_call: TRBJ1-4; d_call: TRBD1; cdr3_nt: TGTGCCAGCAGCGTGGGGACAGGGGAAAAACTGTTTTTT; cdr3_aa: CASSVGTGEKLFF
clone_size: many; v_call: TRBV29-1; j_call: TRBJ2-2; d_call: .; cdr3_nt: TGCAGCGTTGAAGTGGCCGGACTATCCGGGGAGCTGTTTTTT; cdr3_aa: CSVEVAGLSGELFF
clone_size: .; v_call: TRBV28; j_call: TRBJ2-5; d_call: .; cdr3_nt: TGTGCCAGCAGAGAACGGCGCAGGCGGGAGACCCAGTACTTC; cdr3_aa: CASRERRRRETQYF
clone_size: .; v_call: TRBV7-3; j_call: TRBJ2-7; d_call: TRBD1; cdr3_nt: TGTGCCAGCAGCGACGGGACAGGGGAGTGGAACGAGCAGTACTTC; cdr3_aa: CASSDGTGEWNEQYF
clone_size: .; v_call: TRBV3-1; j_call: TRBJ2-3; d_call: .; cdr3_nt: TGTGCCAGCGCAGTCACAGATACGCAGTATTTT; cdr3_aa: CASAVTDTQYF
clone_size: many; v_call: TRBV5-1; j_call: TRBJ1-6; d_call: .; cdr3_nt: TGCGCCAGCAGTCGTCAGATAGGTTCACCCCTCCACTTT; cdr3_aa: CASSRQIGSPLHF
clone_size: few; v_call: TRBV19; j_call: TRBJ2-2; d_call: TRBD1; cdr3_nt: TGTGCCAGTACACGGGACAGGGGCCCCACCGGGGAGCTGTTTTTT; cdr3_aa: CASTRDRGPTGELFF
clone_size: .; v_call: TRBV6-2/TRBV6-3; j_call: TRBJ2-2; d_call: .; cdr3_nt: TGTGCCAGCAGTTACTCGACCCGGATTGGCACCGGGGAGCTGTTTTTT; cdr3_aa: CASSYSTRIGTGELFF
clone_size: .; v_call: TRBV29-1; j_call: TRBJ2-5; d_call: .; cdr3_nt: TGCAGCGTTGAAACTCCGGGATTGGGGGAGACCCAGTACTTC; cdr3_aa: CSVETPGLGETQYF
clone_size: .; v_call: TRBV6-2/TRBV6-3; j_call: TRBJ2-3; d_call: TRBD2; cdr3_nt: TGTGCCAGCAGTTACCCTCCTCGGAGTAGCGGGGGCGCAGATACGCAGTATTTT; cdr3_aa: CASSYPPRSSGGADTQYF
clone_size: once; v_call: TRBV4-2; j_call: TRBJ2-1; d_call: .; cdr3_nt: TGTGCCAGCAGCCCTACGGGGCACGAGCAGTTCTTC; cdr3_aa: CASSPTGHEQFF
clone_size: few; v_call: TRBV15; j_call: TRBJ2-7; d_call: .; cdr3_nt: TGTGCCACCAGCAGAGATCGGTACGAGCAGTACTTC; cdr3_aa: CATSRDRYEQYF
clone_size: few; v_call: TRBV6-1; j_call: TRBJ2-1; d_call: TRBD1; cdr3_nt: TGTGCCAGCAGCGGACAGGGGGACAATGAGCAGTTCTTC; cdr3_aa: CASSGQGDNEQFF
clone_size: few; v_call: TRBV12-3/TRBV12-4; j_call: TRBJ2-3; d_call: .; cdr3_nt: TGTGCCAGCAGCCCCGGTCTGTTGACAGATACGCAGTATTTT; cdr3_aa: CASSPGLLTDTQYF
clone_size: few; v_call: TRBV7-6; j_call: TRBJ2-3; d_call: TRBD1; cdr3_nt: TGTGCCAGCAGCTTCGGGACAGGGTCAGATACGCAGTATTTT; cdr3_aa: CASSFGTGSDTQYF
clone_size: few; v_call: TRBV2; j_call: TRBJ1-1; d_call: .; cdr3_nt: TGTGCCAGCAGTCTCAGTAGCACTGAAGCTTTCTTT; cdr3_aa: CASSLSSTEAFF
clone_size: few; v_call: TRBV13; j_call: TRBJ2-3; d_call: TRBD2; cdr3_nt: TGTGCCAGCAGCCTCACGCGGGGGGATACGCAGTATTTT; cdr3_aa: CASSLTRGDTQYF
clone_size: few; v_call: TRBV10-3; j_call: TRBJ2-1; d_call: TRBD2; cdr3_nt: TGTGCCATCAGTGAGACGGCTAGCGGGGGAAAATACAATGAGCAGTTCTTC; cdr3_aa: CAISETASGGKYNEQFF
clone_size: .; v_call: TRBV15; j_call: TRBJ1-5; d_call: .; cdr3_nt: TGTGCCACCAGCTCTCAGATGGGGCATCAGCCCCAGCATTTT; cdr3_aa: CATSSQMGHQPQHF
clone_size: .; v_call: TRBV20-1; j_call: TRBJ2-1; d_call: TRBD2; cdr3_nt: TGCAGTGCTAGAGACCGAGGGACTACCACTCTCGATGAGCAGTTCTTC; cdr3_aa: CSARDRGTTTLDEQFF
clone_size: .; v_call: TRBV18; j_call: TRBJ2-1; d_call: TRBD1; cdr3_nt: TGTGCCAGCTCACCTTTACCGGGACAGGGGCGATATGAGCAGTTCTTC; cdr3_aa: CASSPLPGQGRYEQFF
clone_size: .; v_call: TRBV27; j_call: TRBJ2-7; d_call: .; cdr3_nt: TGTGCCAGCAGTTTGAAAGGGGCGAGCTCCTACGAGCAGTACTTC; cdr3_aa: CASSLKGASSYEQYF
clone_size: .; v_call: TRBV27; j_call: TRBJ2-3; d_call: .; cdr3_nt: TGTGCCAGCAGTAACACAGATACGCAGTATTTT; cdr3_aa: CASSNTDTQYF
clone_size: .; v_call: TRBV27; j_call: TRBJ2-1; d_call: .; cdr3_nt: TGTGCCAGCAGACCCACCCGTGGCAGGGCACACTTCTTC; cdr3_aa: CASRPTRGRAHFF
clone_size: few; v_call: TRBV2; j_call: TRBJ1-5; d_call: TRBD1; cdr3_nt: TGTGCCAGCAAAGAATTCCGGGACAGGGGAGGTGGTCAGCCCCAGCATTTT; cdr3_aa: CASKEFRDRGGGQPQHF
clone_size: few; v_call: TRBV11-2; j_call: TRBJ2-2; d_call: .; cdr3_nt: TGTGCCAGCAGCGACGACTACACCGGGGAGCTGTTTTTT; cdr3_aa: CASSDDYTGELFF
clone_size: .; v_call: TRBV7-9; j_call: TRBJ2-1; d_call: TRBD1; cdr3_nt: TGTGCCAGCGACAGGGGTGAGCAGTTCTTC; cdr3_aa: CASDRGEQFF
clone_size: .; v_call: TRBV7-2; j_call: TRBJ2-3; d_call: .; cdr3_nt: TGTGCCAGCAGCTTTAGTGCTGATACGCAGTATTTT; cdr3_aa: CASSFSADTQYF
clone_size: .; v_call: TRBV9; j_call: TRBJ2-1; d_call: .; cdr3_nt: TGTGCCAGCAGCGTAGGGGCTAGCGAAGCCAATGAGCAGTTCTTC; cdr3_aa: CASSVGASEANEQFF
clone_size: few; v_call: TRBV6-2/TRBV6-3; j_call: TRBJ2-1; d_call: TRBD1; cdr3_nt: TGTGCCAGCAGTCTACGTACAAAACCGGGACAGGGAGAGTTCTTC; cdr3_aa: CASSLRTKPGQGEFF
clone_size: many; v_call: TRBV5-1; j_call: TRBJ2-5; d_call: .; cdr3_nt: TGCGCCAGCAGCCCCGACCAAGAGACCCAGTACTTC; cdr3_aa: CASSPDQETQYF
clone_size: few; v_call: TRBV5-4; j_call: TRBJ2-5; d_call: TRBD1; cdr3_nt: TGTGCCAGCAGCTCAGGGACAGCCCAAGAGACCCAGTACTTC; cdr3_aa: CASSSGTAQETQYF
clone_size: .; v_call: TRBV4-2; j_call: TRBJ1-1; d_call: TRBD1; cdr3_nt: TGTGCCAGCAGCCATAGGGGGCCCGGCACTGAAGCTTTCTTT; cdr3_aa: CASSHRGPGTEAFF
clone_size: many; v_call: TRBV19; j_call: TRBJ2-1; d_call: .; cdr3_nt: TGTGCCAGTAGAGCCGGGACCCTTAGCTCCTACAATGAGCAGTTCTTC; cdr3_aa: CASRAGTLSSYNEQFF
clone_size: .; v_call: TRBV27; j_call: TRBJ2-3; d_call: .; cdr3_nt: TGTGCCAGCAGTTTAAAGGGCACGCAGTATTTT; cdr3_aa: CASSLKGTQYF
clone_size: many; v_call: TRBV2; j_call: TRBJ2-5; d_call: .; cdr3_nt: TGTGCCAGCAGTGAATTGTACAGGGTCCAAGAGACCCAGTACTTC; cdr3_aa: CASSELYRVQETQYF
clone_size: few; v_call: TRBV4-3; j_call: TRBJ2-2; d_call: .; cdr3_nt: TGCGCCAGCAGCCAAGATCTTTATTCTTCGAGCAAGAACACCGGGGAGCTGTTTTTT; cdr3_aa: CASSQDLYSSSKNTGELFF
clone_size: few; v_call: TRBV30; j_call: TRBJ1-2; d_call: .; cdr3_nt: TGTGCCTGGGATCCTAGGTATGGGCAGAGCGGCTACACCTTC; cdr3_aa: CAWDPRYGQSGYTF
clone_size: few; v_call: TRBV7-3; j_call: TRBJ2-3; d_call: TRBD2; cdr3_nt: TGTGCCAGCAGCCCCGGGGAGCGGGGGGGCCACACAGATACGCAGTATTTT; cdr3_aa: CASSPGERGGHTDTQYF
clone_size: few; v_call: TRBV4-3; j_call: TRBJ1-2; d_call: .; cdr3_nt: TGCGCCAGCAGCCAAGAGTTCGGCCGGTATGGCTACACCTTC; cdr3_aa: CASSQEFGRYGYTF
clone_size: few; v_call: TRBV7-8; j_call: TRBJ2-5; d_call: .; cdr3_nt: TGTGCCAGCAGCTTAGCGAGAGGGGCAGAGACCCAGTACTTC; cdr3_aa: CASSLARGAETQYF
clone_size: .; v_call: TRBV5-1; j_call: TRBJ2-7; d_call: .; cdr3_nt: TGCGCCAGTAGGGATGAAGGTGGTTCCCACTACGAGCAGTACTTC; cdr3_aa: CASRDEGGSHYEQYF
clone_size: few; v_call: TRBV4-2; j_call: TRBJ2-1; d_call: .; cdr3_nt: TGTGCCAGCAGCCTGTCGACAGCGAGCTCCTACAATGAGCAGTTCTTC; cdr3_aa: CASSLSTASSYNEQFF
clone_size: few; v_call: TRBV6-6; j_call: TRBJ2-2; d_call: .; cdr3_nt: TGTGCCAGCAGAGGAGTCACCGGGGAGCTGTTTTTT; cdr3_aa: CASRGVTGELFF
clone_size: few; v_call: TRBV7-8; j_call: TRBJ1-1; d_call: .; cdr3_nt: TGTGCCAGCAGGGGGGGTCGGTCTGAAGCTTTCTTT; cdr3_aa: CASRGGRSEAFF
clone_size: few; v_call: TRBV4-2; j_call: TRBJ1-5; d_call: .; cdr3_nt: TGTGCCAGCAGCCAAGAATTGGGAGACAACAATCAGCCCCAGCATTTT; cdr3_aa: CASSQELGDNNQPQHF
clone_size: many; v_call: TRBV5-1; j_call: TRBJ2-3; d_call: .; cdr3_nt: TGCGCCAGCAGCGAGGGACAATTAAGCACAGATACGCAGTATTTT; cdr3_aa: CASSEGQLSTDTQYF
clone_size: .; v_call: TRBV7-6; j_call: TRBJ2-1; d_call: .; cdr3_nt: TGTGCCAGCAGCTTAGTCACGGAAAACTACAATGAGCAGTTCTTC; cdr3_aa: CASSLVTENYNEQFF
clone_size: .; v_call: TRBV28; j_call: TRBJ2-1; d_call: .; cdr3_nt: TGTGCCAGCAGCTTGGACAAAGGAGGGTACAATGAGCAGTTCTTC; cdr3_aa: CASSLDKGGYNEQFF